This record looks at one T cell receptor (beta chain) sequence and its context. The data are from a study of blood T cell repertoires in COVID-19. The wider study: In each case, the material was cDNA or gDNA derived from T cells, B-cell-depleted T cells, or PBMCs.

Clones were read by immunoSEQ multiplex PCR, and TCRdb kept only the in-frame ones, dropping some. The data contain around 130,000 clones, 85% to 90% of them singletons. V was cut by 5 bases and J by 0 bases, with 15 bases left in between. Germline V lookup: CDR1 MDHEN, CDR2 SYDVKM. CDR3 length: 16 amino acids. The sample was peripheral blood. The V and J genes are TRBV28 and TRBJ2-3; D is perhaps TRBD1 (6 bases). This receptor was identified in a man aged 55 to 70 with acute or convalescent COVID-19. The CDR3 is CASSDAGAPSTDTQYF. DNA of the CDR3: TGTGCCAGCAGTGATGCAGGGGCCCCTAGCACAGATACGCAGTATTTT. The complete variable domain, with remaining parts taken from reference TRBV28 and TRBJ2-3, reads DVKVTQSSRYLVKRTGEKVFLECVQDMDHENMFWYRQDPGLGLRLIYFSYDVKMKEKGDIPEGYSVSREKKERFSLILESASTNQTSMYLCASSDAGAPSTDTQYFGPGTRLTVL.